Given below is one T cell receptor (beta chain) in context. The antigen remains unidentified. Each cDNA molecule carried a unique molecular identifier. TCRdb reanalysed the 5' RACE reads using MiXCR and keeps one entry per CDR3 protein. The repertoire holds tens of thousands of distinct CDR3 sequences, with around 14% as singletons. The sample is drawn from a study of early T cells in non-severe SARS-CoV-2 infection. The overall study: Unsorted whole blood bulk RNA was sequenced, with unpaired chains.

Trimming left V 1 base short and J 9 bases short, with 19 bases between. The CDR3 extends over 16 amino acids. The V gene's germline CDR1 is SGHAT and CDR2 FQDESV (reference sequence). Study observations and caveats: Clonotype matching in VDJdb favored anti-spike CD8 responses and did not capture private and CD4 specificities.

The sequence came from an adult who was a healthcare worker with PCR-confirmed SARS-CoV-2 infection or an uninfected control (not recorded which). This material consisted of whole blood, taken at baseline. The chain links TRBV11-1 to TRBJ2-1, with a possible D match to TRBD2 (5 bases). CDR3 in amino acids: CASSLVGPAPGSEQFF. In DNA, the CDR3 is TGTGCCAGCAGCTTAGTTGGTCCAGCGCCGGGGAGTGAGCAGTTCTTC.